This T cell receptor beta chain is from a study of blood T cell repertoires in COVID-19. For the study at large: Acute-phase and convalescent COVID-19 samples originated in the United States, Italy and Spain. In each case, the material was cDNA or gDNA derived from T cells, B-cell-depleted T cells, or PBMCs.

Looked up from germline, CDR1 is ENHRY and CDR2 is SYGVKD. V gave up 0 bases and J gave up 0 bases, with 5 bases separating them. CDR3 length equals 15 residues. This clone was seen once. Per the original methods: Reference gene primer amplification gave nucleated cell count estimates. Profiling relied on immunoSEQ multiplex PCR, and the TCRdb table lists in-frame clones only, not all of them. V and J calls and clone size are given by that table; D and trimming were obtained from the DNA. The sample consists of about 140,000 clones, 75% to 90% of them appearing once. Sequencing was done on a sample of peripheral blood. The V gene is TRBV10-3, the J gene TRBJ1-4; D gene ambiguous. The sequence came from a woman older than 75 with acute or convalescent COVID-19. Written as DNA, the CDR3 is TGTGCCATCAGTGAGTCGACAACAACTAATGAAAAACTGTTTTTT. Its translation: CAISESTTTNEKLFF.